The 10 T cell receptor beta chains below were found in one sample sequenced in a study of T cells in Graves' hyperthyroidism and ophthalmopathy. Amplification targeted TCR beta CDR3 regions from RNA transcripts. When the TCR CDR3 underwent first-round RT-PCR, the HTBI primer set was used. TCRdb used MiXCR to reprocess the multiplex PCR reads, holding one entry per CDR3 protein. This sample has about 610,000 distinct CDR3 sequences, with just over 45% found just once. Sequencing used peripheral blood or thyroid tissue (not recorded which). These receptors were collected from a woman between 18 and 29 years old with Graves' hyperthyroidism.

As regards this clonotype: The CDR3 ends on some other residue instead of the conserved phenylalanine or tryptophan, so this is likely a read error. It is unclear where the CDR3 begins or ends on the DNA, so no DNA is shown, and the CDR3 is as TCRdb lists it. V gene TRBV20-1 combines with J gene TRBJ1-3. Germline-derived CDR1 and CDR2 are DFQATT and SNEGSKA (reference sequence). The CDR3 extends over 10 residues, inclusive of both ends. CDR3 protein: CSAAGTSGRG.

The CDR3 DNA follows: TGTGCCAGCAGACCAGGGACTGGAAACACCATATATTTT. It is translated as CASRPGTGNTIYF. The V call is TRBV2, the J call TRBJ1-3; D is possibly TRBD1 (5 bases). Trimming took off 6 bases at V and 2 bases at J, with 8 bases between the two ends. There are 13 residues in the CDR3. Germline V gene data show CDR1 as SNHLY and CDR2 as FYNNEI.

V gene TRBV3-1 combines with J gene TRBJ1-1; D is uncertain. The CDR3 has 16 residues. V was cut by 1 base and J by 6 bases, with 18 bases left in between. The germline CDR1 and CDR2 sequences are LGHDT and YNNKEL (reference sequence). CDR3 in amino acids: CASSQVSVVLVSEAFF. CDR3 DNA sequence: TGTGCCAGCAGCCAAGTTTCGGTTGTGCTGGTTTCTGAAGCTTTCTTT.

This clonotype was observed a single time. At one end the junction does not follow the germline gene, possibly because of a read error. The chain employs TRBV7-7 and TRBJ2-5; D unresolved. The J call is doubtful: the DNA matches TRBJ2-1 better. Germline CDR1 and CDR2: SSHAT and FNYEAQ (reference sequence). There are 19 residues in the CDR3. The CDR3 is CASSLSFVSGFGPNNEQFF. Written as DNA, the CDR3 is TGTGCTAGCAGCTTAAGTTTCGTATCAGGATTCGGGCCCAACAATGAGCAGTTCTTC.

This clonotype appeared many times. The chain employs TRBV11-2 and TRBJ2-7; D call uncertain. Germline V gene sequence: CDR1 SGHAT, CDR2 FQNNGV. The V end lost 3 bases, the J end lost 4 bases, and 7 bases lay between the germline ends. The CDR3 consists of 12 residues. Written as DNA, the CDR3 is TGTGCCAGCAGCTTGCATCCTTACGAGCAGTACTTC. Translation gives CASSLHPYEQYF.

The chain couples TRBV6-4 to TRBJ2-6; weak D call: TRBD1 (6 bases). Germline V gives CDR1 MRHNA, CDR2 SNTAGT. Trimming cost V 3 bases and J 2 bases, with 8 bases left between them. The CDR3 is 15 amino acids. In DNA form, the CDR3 reads TGTGCCAGCAGTGAAGAGGGGGCTGGGGCCAACGTCCTGACTTTC. Its translation is CASSEEGAGANVLTF.

In this sample, this clonotype turned up many times. The chain recombines TRBV15 with TRBJ2-6; 9 bases are shared with TRBD1. The J segment lost 0 bases and the V segment lost 5 bases, leaving 5 bases of the junction unmatched. CDR1 LNHNV and CDR2 YYDKDF come from the germline V gene (reference sequence). This CDR3 has 17 residues. The CDR3 DNA is TGTGCCACCAGCGGGGGACAGGGCCACTCTGGGGCCAACGTCCTGACTTTC. This codes for CATSGGQGHSGANVLTF.

The chain has TRBV20-1 and TRBJ1-5, with unresolved D. Trimming shortened V by 3 bases and J by 11 bases, and 23 bases separated the two germline ends. The germline gives CDR1 DFQATT, CDR2 SNEGSKA (reference sequence). CDR3 length equals 15 residues. The CDR3 nucleotides read TGCAGTGCTAGGGGGTGGGTTAGGGTCGAAAAGACCCAGCATTTT. Translated, it gives CSARGWVRVEKTQHF.

This clonotype was counted ten times or more. One junction end disagrees with the germline gene, perhaps due to a read error. The chain recombines TRBV5-1 with TRBJ1-1; D ambiguous. The CDR3 is 13 amino acids. Germline V gene data show CDR1 as SGHRS and CDR2 as YFSETQ. The CDR3 sequence: CASSLGLNTEAFF. CDR3 bases: TGTGCCAGCAGTTTAGGCTTGAACACTGAAGCTTTCTTT.

For this clonotype: The CDR3 end shows no conserved phenylalanine or tryptophan, and so a read error is likely. No DNA is shown, since the ends of the CDR3 on it are uncertain; the CDR3 is the one TCRdb lists. This chain joins TRBV24-1 and TRBJ1-4; the DNA was not used to check the table's D call, TRBD1. Germline-derived CDR1 and CDR2 are KGHDR and SFDVKD. Counting both end residues, the CDR3 totals 10 amino acids. The CDR3 protein is CATSDDGQGY.